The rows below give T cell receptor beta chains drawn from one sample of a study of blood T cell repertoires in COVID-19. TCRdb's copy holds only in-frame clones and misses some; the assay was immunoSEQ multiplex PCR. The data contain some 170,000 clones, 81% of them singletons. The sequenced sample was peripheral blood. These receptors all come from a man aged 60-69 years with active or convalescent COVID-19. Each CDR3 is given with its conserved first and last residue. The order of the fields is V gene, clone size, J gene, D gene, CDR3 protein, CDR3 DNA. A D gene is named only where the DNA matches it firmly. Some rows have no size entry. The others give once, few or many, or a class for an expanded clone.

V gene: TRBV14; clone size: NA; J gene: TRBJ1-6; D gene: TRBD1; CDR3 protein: CASSQDRGRRNSPLHF; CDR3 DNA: TGTGCCAGCAGCCAAGACAGGGGGCGCAGGAATTCACCCCTCCACTTT
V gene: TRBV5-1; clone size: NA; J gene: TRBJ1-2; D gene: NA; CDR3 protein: CASSLVGDGYTF; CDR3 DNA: TGCGCCAGCAGCTTGGTAGGGGATGGCTACACCTTC
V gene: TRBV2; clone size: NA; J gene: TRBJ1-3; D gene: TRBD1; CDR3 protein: CASLTGDFSGNTIYF; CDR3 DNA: TGTGCCAGTTTGACAGGGGACTTCTCTGGAAACACCATATATTTT
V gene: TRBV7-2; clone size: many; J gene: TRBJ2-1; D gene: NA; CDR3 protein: CASSLGTRSYNEQFF; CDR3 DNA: TGTGCCAGCAGCTTAGGAACGCGCTCCTACAATGAGCAGTTCTTC
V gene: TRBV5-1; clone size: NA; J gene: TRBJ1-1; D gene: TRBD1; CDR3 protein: CASSEVAGGSEAFF; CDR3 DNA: TGCGCCAGCAGCGAAGTCGCAGGGGGCTCTGAAGCTTTCTTT
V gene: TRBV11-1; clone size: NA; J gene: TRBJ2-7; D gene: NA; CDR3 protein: CASSRAGGSRYEQYF; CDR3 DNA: TGTGCCAGCAGCCGAGCTGGGGGGTCGAGGTACGAGCAGTACTTC
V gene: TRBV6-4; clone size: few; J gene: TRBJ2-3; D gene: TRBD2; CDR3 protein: CASSDPGLGYDTQYF; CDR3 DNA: TGTGCCAGCAGTGACCCGGGACTAGGTTATGATACGCAGTATTTT
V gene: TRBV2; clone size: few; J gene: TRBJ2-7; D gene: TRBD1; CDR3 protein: CASSEAGTGTYEQYF; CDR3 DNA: TGTGCCAGCAGTGAAGCCGGGACAGGGACCTACGAGCAGTACTTC
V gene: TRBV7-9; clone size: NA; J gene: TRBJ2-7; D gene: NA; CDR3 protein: CASRGDGGLSYEQYF; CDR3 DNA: TGTGCCAGCAGGGGAGATGGTGGTCTTTCCTACGAGCAGTACTTC
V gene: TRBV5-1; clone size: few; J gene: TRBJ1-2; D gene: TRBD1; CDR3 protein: CASSLDRGRDYGYTF; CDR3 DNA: TGCGCCAGCAGCTTGGACAGGGGACGGGACTATGGCTACACCTTC
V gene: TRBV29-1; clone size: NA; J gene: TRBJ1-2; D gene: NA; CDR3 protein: CSVDDDRYGYTF; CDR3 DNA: TGCAGCGTTGACGACGACAGGTATGGCTACACCTTC
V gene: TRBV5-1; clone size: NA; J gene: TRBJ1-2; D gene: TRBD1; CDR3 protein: CASSVTGHYGYTF; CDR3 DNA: TGCGCCAGCAGCGTGACAGGGCACTATGGCTACACCTTC
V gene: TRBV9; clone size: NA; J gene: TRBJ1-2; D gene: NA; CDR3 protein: CASSVSRRANYGYTF; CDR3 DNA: TGTGCCAGCAGCGTATCCAGGCGAGCCAACTATGGCTACACCTTC